The 4 T cell receptor beta chains presented below share a single source sample, sequenced in a study of cytotoxic CD8 clonotypes in ibrutinib-treated CLL. Repertoires were generated with immunoSEQ multiplex PCR, while TCRdb's copy carries only in-frame clones and drops some. This repertoire shows tens of thousands of clones, approximately 86% found once; its top ten account for approximately 5.4%. Sequenced material: PBMCs, taken before ibrutinib treatment. The source is a human donor with chronic lymphocytic leukemia.

V gene TRBV9 combines with J gene TRBJ1-5; 11 bases fit TRBD1. This CDR3 region has 16 residues. V lost 4 bases to trimming and J lost 2 bases; unmatched junction nucleotides: 5. Germline CDR1 reads SGDLS; CDR2 reads YYNGEE. As DNA, the CDR3 is TGTGCCAGCAGCATCGGGACAGGGGGGCGCAATCAGCCCCAGCATTTT. As protein: CASSIGTGGRNQPQHF.

The table lists this clone with a count of one. This rearrangement joins TRBV5-1 to TRBJ2-7; 7 bases fit TRBD1. Germline values: CDR1 SGHRS, CDR2 YFSETQ. The CDR3 is made up of 15 amino acids. J lost 5 bases, V lost 3 bases, and 11 bases had no gene match. Here the CDR3 reads CASSYLGDSEDEQYF. The CDR3 DNA follows: TGCGCCAGCAGCTACCTAGGGGACAGCGAAGACGAGCAGTACTTC.

This chain joins TRBV4-1 and TRBJ2-1; no clear D gene. CDR1 and CDR2 (germline): MGHRA, YSYEKL. This CDR3 is 15 amino acids long. The germline V and J ends were trimmed by 8 bases and 0 bases, with 14 bases remaining between them. The CDR3 region is CASSPTQISYNEQFF. In DNA, the CDR3 is TGCGCCAGCTCCCCTACGCAAATCTCCTACAATGAGCAGTTCTTC.

The rearrangement joins TRBV7-6 to TRBJ2-7; D is unclear. Germline CDR1 is SGHVS and CDR2 is FNYEAQ. The CDR3 sequence is 14 residues long. Trimming removed 2 bases at V and 0 bases at J, with 8 bases between. In DNA, the CDR3 is TGTGCCAGCAGCTTATCGGTCCTCTCCTACGAGCAGTACTTC. It yields the protein CASSLSVLSYEQYF. The full variable domain, in which reference TRBV7-6 and TRBJ2-7 provide the parts outside the CDR3, is GAGVSQSPRYKVTKRGQDVALRCDPISGHVSLYWYRQALGQGPEFLTYFNYEAQQDKSGLPNDRFSAERPEGSISTLTIQRTEQRDSAMYRCASSLSVLSYEQYFGPGTRLTVT.